The 8 T cell receptor beta chains below come from one sample, sequenced in a study of identical twins. TCRdb processed the 5' RACE reads anew with MiXCR; each CDR3 protein has one entry. The data contain some 300,000 distinct CDR3 sequences, around 12% of them singletons. The data also belong to a second study, concerning yellow fever vaccine responses in identical twins.

The sequencing sample was made of CD8+ T cells sorted from blood. The receptors shown here come from a woman aged 18-35 years in good health.

In this sample, this clonotype turned up a few times. J is TRBJ2-5 and V is TRBV5-1; 10 positions agree with TRBD2. The CDR3 sequence is 18 residues long. V was pared by 4 bases and J by 3 bases, with 15 bases of the junction left unmatched. Germline V gene sequence: CDR1 SGHRS, CDR2 YFSETQ. In DNA, the CDR3 is TGCGCCAGCAGCCCGTTAGCGGTAGCGGGAGGTCGCGAAGAGACCCAGTACTTC. Translated: CASSPLAVAGGREETQYF.

This clonotype was picked up many times. The chain joins TRBV6-1 to TRBJ1-1; 11 bases are shared with TRBD1. There are 15 residues in the CDR3. Unmatched junction bases numbered 5, after V lost 5 bases and J lost 3 bases. The germline V gene has CDR1 MNHNS and CDR2 SASEGT. CDR3 region: CASSTGQGAYTEAFF. The DNA of the CDR3 is TGTGCCAGCAGTACCGGACAGGGGGCGTACACTGAAGCTTTCTTT.

There are a few counts of this clonotype. The genes are TRBV20-1 and TRBJ2-1, with 12 nucleotides matching TRBD2. The V gene's germline CDR1 is DFQATT and CDR2 SNEGSKA (reference sequence). The CDR3 is 16 residues long. V lost 3 bases to trimming and J lost 10 bases; unmatched junction nucleotides: 13. The CDR3 sequence: CSASKRLAGGLWEQFF. CDR3 nucleotides: TGCAGTGCTAGTAAGCGGCTAGCGGGGGGGCTTTGGGAGCAGTTCTTC.

This clonotype was counted only a few times. The chain is built from TRBV4-1 and TRBJ2-4; no reliable D call. The germline gives CDR1 MGHRA, CDR2 YSYEKL. There are 15 residues in the CDR3. Trimming removed 2 bases from V and 0 bases from J, with 8 bases in between. The CDR3 coding sequence is TGCGCCAGCAGCCAATTAGGAATAGCCAAAAACATTCAGTACTTC. This translates into CASSQLGIAKNIQYF.

V gene TRBV7-3 combines with J gene TRBJ2-1; either TRBD1 or TRBD2 may fit D (5 bases each). Trimming took 1 base from V and 8 from J, leaving 15 bases between them. The CDR3 runs 15 residues. Germline V CDR1 and CDR2: SGHTA, FQGTGA. The CDR3 is CASSLRGGGRDEQFF. In nucleotides, the CDR3 is TGTGCCAGCAGCTTAAGGGGTGGGGGAAGGGATGAGCAGTTCTTC. Full variable domain (outside the CDR3, taken from reference TRBV7-3 and TRBJ2-1): GAGVSQTPSNKVTEKGKYVELRCDPISGHTALYWYRQSLGQGPEFLIYFQGTGAADDSGLPNDRFFAVRPEGSVSTLKIQRTERGDSAVYLCASSLRGGGRDEQFFGPGTRLTVL.

This clonotype was counted ten times or more. V and J are TRBV3-1 and TRBJ1-1, with unresolved D. Germline-derived CDR1 and CDR2 are LGHDT and YNNKEL (reference sequence). Trimming took off 2 bases at V and 1 base at J, with 11 bases between the two ends. The CDR3 has 15 residues. The CDR3 protein is CASSQLVETNTEAFF. Here the CDR3 DNA reads TGTGCCAGCAGCCAACTAGTTGAGACGAACACTGAAGCTTTCTTT.

This rearrangement joins TRBV7-7 to TRBJ1-4; tentative D call: TRBD1 (6 bases). Between the trimmed V and J ends, which lost 11 bases and 8 bases, there was a span of 15 bases. The germline gives CDR1 SSHAT, CDR2 FNYEAQ (reference sequence). There are 12 residues in the CDR3. This CDR3 reads CAVDGGGEKLFF. The DNA of the CDR3 is TGTGCCGTGGATGGGGGGGGCGAAAAACTGTTTTTT.

Points on this clonotype: Just one base apart from a much larger clone, this may be a read error. The chain joins TRBV6-1 to TRBJ2-2; 10 nucleotides align to TRBD1. Germline V gene lookup returns CDR1 MNHNS and CDR2 SASEGT. V trimming: 3 bases; J trimming: 7 bases; junction bases outside the gene matches: 2. The CDR3 is 14 residues long. The CDR3 DNA sequence: TGTGCCAGCAGTGACGGGACAGGGGTCGGGGAGCTGTTTTTT. It is translated as CASSDGTGVGELFF.